These 20 T cell receptor beta chains originate from one sample sequenced in a study of T cells in Graves' hyperthyroidism and ophthalmopathy. RNA transcripts served as the template for amplifying TCR beta CDR3 regions. TCR CDR3 regions were first amplified by RT-PCR with HTBI primers. TCRdb independently ran MiXCR on the multiplex PCR reads; one entry per CDR3 protein. In the table there are approximately 380,000 distinct CDR3 sequences, around a sixth of which are singletons. Sequenced: blood. The receptor source for this set is a man aged 18 to 29 with Graves' ophthalmopathy.

Remarks on this clonotype: A much larger clone sits a single nucleotide away, making a read error possible. The chain uses TRBV9 and TRBJ2-3; D gene ambiguous. Deletions cut 3 bases from V and 0 bases from J, with 8 bases between. The germline CDR1 and CDR2 sequences are SGDLS and YYNGEE. CDR3 length: 14 amino acids. The CDR3 nucleotides are TGTGCCAGCAGCGAACGACCTAGCACAGATACGCAGTATTTT. Its translation: CASSERPSTDTQYF.

This clonotype was detected many times. The chain couples TRBV3-1 to TRBJ1-3, with D unclear. The germline V and J ends were trimmed by 4 bases and 4 bases, with 11 bases remaining between them. The CDR3 length is 14 residues. CDR1 is LGHDT, CDR2 YNNKEL, per germline (reference sequence). In DNA, the CDR3 is TGTGCCAGCAGCCCCGGCCACCGGGGAAACACCATATATTTT. Its translation: CASSPGHRGNTIYF.

V is TRBV28 and J is TRBJ2-6, with 11 bases that match TRBD1. The germline CDR1 and CDR2 sequences are MDHEN and SYDVKM. Germline trimming cut 7 bases from V and 2 bases from J; bases unmatched to any gene: 10. There are 18 residues in the CDR3. The chain's CDR3 is CASTGGRDRGTGANVLTF. CDR3 coding DNA: TGTGCCAGCACGGGGGGGAGGGACAGGGGGACTGGGGCCAACGTCCTGACTTTC. The variable domain in full, with the rest retrieved from reference TRBV28 and TRBJ2-6, is DVKVTQSSRYLVKRTGEKVFLECVQDMDHENMFWYRQDPGLGLRLIYFSYDVKMKEKGDIPEGYSVSREKKERFSLILESASTNQTSMYLCASTGGRDRGTGANVLTFGAGSRLTVL.

Here the CDR3 reads CASSQTGQNDNEQFF. In DNA form, the CDR3 reads TGTGCCAGCAGCCAAACTGGACAGAACGACAATGAGCAGTTCTTC. The rearrangement uses TRBV7-3 and TRBJ2-1; a weak D match, TRBD1 (6 bases). The CDR3 consists of 15 residues. Germline V gene lookup returns CDR1 SGHTA and CDR2 FQGTGA. V lost 5 bases, J lost 5 bases, and 16 bases lay in between.

The CDR3 region is CASSIEVNYGYTF. The CDR3 coding sequence is TGTGCCAGTAGTATAGAAGTTAACTATGGCTACACCTTC. The chain uses TRBV19 and TRBJ1-2; the D is unclear. Germline CDR1 is LNHDA and CDR2 is SQIVND (reference sequence). Trimming shortened V by 0 bases and J by 1 base, and 3 bases separated the two germline ends. The CDR3 runs 13 residues.

This sequence joins TRBV5-6 and TRBJ2-1; no clear D gene. Looked up from germline, CDR1 is SGHDT and CDR2 is YYEEEE. The CDR3 has 13 residues. The germline V and J ends were trimmed by 0 bases and 8 bases, with 9 bases remaining between them. Written as DNA, the CDR3 is TGTGCCAGCAGCTTGGGCGTCGGGTATGAGCAGTTCTTC. This sequence encodes CASSLGVGYEQFF.

The chain's CDR3 is CASSFMGDEQFF. The CDR3 DNA sequence: TGTGCCAGCAGTTTTATGGGGGATGAGCAGTTCTTC. The chain couples TRBV12-3 or TRBV12-4 to TRBJ2-1; D possibly uses TRBD1 or TRBD2 (5 bases each). Deletions cut 3 bases from V and 8 bases from J, with 8 bases between. The length of the CDR3 is 12 residues.

This clonotype was counted at least ten times. The chain uses TRBV18 and TRBJ1-1, with D perhaps TRBD1 (6 bases). Germline lookup yields CDR1 KGHSH and CDR2 LQKENI. Trimming cost V 4 bases and J 0 bases, with 12 bases left between them. The CDR3 loop spans 15 amino acids. In nucleotides, the CDR3 is TGTGCCAGCTCACGCGGACAGCTGATGAACACTGAAGCTTTCTTT. Translated: CASSRGQLMNTEAFF.

The chain has TRBV6-1 and TRBJ2-7; perhaps TRBD2 as D (6 bases). The CDR3 runs 15 residues. Germline assignment: CDR1 MNHNS and CDR2 SASEGT. The V end was cut by 3 bases, the J end by 4 bases, with 16 bases between. CDR3 in DNA: TGTGCCAGCAGTGACGTCCCGGGACTCGGATACGAGCAGTACTTC. Protein product: CASSDVPGLGYEQYF.

This clonotype was detected ten times or more. The gene calls are TRBV12-3 or TRBV12-4 and TRBJ1-1; D is unclear. This CDR3 comprises 12 residues. V dropped 2 bases and J dropped 5 bases, with 6 bases sitting between them. The DNA for the CDR3 is TGTGCCAGCAGTTTAAGGAGGACTGAAGCTTTCTTT. Its protein product is CASSLRRTEAFF.

J is TRBJ2-2 and V is TRBV5-1; TRBD2 is a possible D gene (6 bases). The germline V gene encodes CDR1 SGHRS and CDR2 YFSETQ. CDR3 size: 15 residues. Trimming pared 2 bases from V and 3 bases from J, leaving 11 bases between. CDR3 sequence reads: CASSLGPGDTGELFF. In DNA form, the CDR3 reads TGCGCCAGCAGCTTAGGACCGGGGGACACCGGGGAGCTGTTTTTT.

This clonotype was recorded many times. J is TRBJ2-2 and V is TRBV5-1, with 8 bases that match TRBD1. Per germline, CDR1 SGHRS and CDR2 YFSETQ. After removal of 2 bases from V and 0 bases from J, the junction contained 3 bases not matched to a gene. The CDR3 length is 16 residues. The CDR3 region is CASSFQGAPNTGELFF. CDR3 bases: TGCGCCAGCAGCTTCCAGGGGGCGCCGAACACCGGGGAGCTGTTTTTT.

This clonotype was found many times. The chain couples TRBV6-1 to TRBJ1-2; D remains ambiguous. The CDR3 contains 16 residues. V was shortened by 1 base and J by 2 bases, with 14 bases between the two germline ends. Germline loops: CDR1 MNHNS, CDR2 SASEGT. CDR3 in DNA: TGTGCCAGCAGTGAAGACGGAGGTGGAGGGAACTATGGCTACACCTTC. It yields the protein CASSEDGGGGNYGYTF.

The chain links TRBV27 to TRBJ1-5, with D uncertain. Germline assignment: CDR1 MNHEY and CDR2 SMNVEV (reference sequence). This CDR3 is built from 13 residues. V was cut by 5 bases and J by 5 bases, with 10 bases left in between. This chain's CDR3 is CASSRRPDQPQHF. In nucleotides, the CDR3 is TGTGCCAGCAGTAGACGGCCAGATCAGCCCCAGCATTTT.

With respect to this clonotype: A much more abundant neighbour one base away suggests this may be a read error. The V call is TRBV6-1, the J call TRBJ2-1, with TRBD2 identical over 10 bases. In germline, CDR1 is MNHNS, CDR2 SASEGT. The CDR3 runs to 16 residues. CDR3 sequence (DNA): TGTGCCAGCAGTGAGAGCGGGGGGGGGTCCTACAATGAGCAGTCCTTC. This encodes CASSESGGGSYNEQSF.

This clonotype has ten or more counts. The chain couples TRBV2 to TRBJ2-3; 9 nucleotides line up with TRBD2. The CDR3 extends over 18 amino acids. J lost 0 bases, V lost 4 bases, and 11 bases had no gene match. CDR1 and CDR2 (germline): SNHLY, FYNNEI. The CDR3 DNA sequence: TGTGCCAGCAGTGGGTTCGTAGATAGCGGGGGTAGCACAGATACGCAGTATTTT. Translating it yields CASSGFVDSGGSTDTQYF.

The gene calls are TRBV20-1 and TRBJ1-3, with D hard to call. The CDR3 consists of 16 residues. The V gene's germline CDR1 is DFQATT and CDR2 SNEGSKA (reference sequence). V lost 2 bases and J 0 bases, leaving 14 bases between the germline ends. CDR3 sequence: CSARSLKETSGNTIYF. The CDR3 DNA reads TGCAGTGCTAGATCCCTTAAGGAAACCTCTGGAAACACCATATATTTT.

This clonotype came up many times. This chain connects TRBV7-9 to TRBJ2-5; unclear D gene. The CDR3 has 13 amino acids. The germline V and J ends were trimmed by 3 bases and 5 bases, with 10 bases remaining between them. Germline V gives CDR1 SEHNR, CDR2 FQNEAQ (reference sequence). In DNA form, the CDR3 reads TGTGCCAGCAGCTTTTCGGGTGGGGAGACCCAGTACTTC. This gives the protein CASSFSGGETQYF. The complete variable domain, with remaining parts taken from reference TRBV7-9 and TRBJ2-5, reads DTGVSQNPRHKITKRGQNVTFRCDPISEHNRLYWYRQTLGQGPEFLTYFQNEAQLEKSRLLSDRFSAERPKGSFSTLEIQRTEQGDSAMYLCASSFSGGETQYFGPGTRLLVL.

This clonotype was counted many times. The rearrangement joins TRBV2 to TRBJ2-1; no clear D gene. The V gene lost 3 bases and the J gene lost 2 bases, with 11 bases spanning the gap. Germline CDR1 reads SNHLY; CDR2 reads FYNNEI. The CDR3 loop spans 15 amino acids. The CDR3 sequence is CASSDLGIPYNEQFF. CDR3 DNA: TGTGCCAGCAGTGATCTGGGGATTCCCTACAATGAGCAGTTCTTC. The full variable domain, with the rest looked up from reference TRBV2 and TRBJ2-1, is EPEVTQTPSHQVTQMGQEVILRCVPISNHLYFYWYRQILGQKVEFLVSFYNNEISEKSEIFDDQFSVERPDGSNFTLKIRSTKLEDSAMYFCASSDLGIPYNEQFFGPGTRLTVL.

This clonotype was counted at least ten times. The chain joins TRBV28 to TRBJ1-1; possibly TRBD1 for D (6 bases). This CDR3 has 14 residues. Germline lookup yields CDR1 MDHEN and CDR2 SYDVKM. V dropped 5 bases and J dropped 3 bases, with 13 bases sitting between them. This chain's CDR3 is CASSPWRGYTEAFF. CDR3 bases: TGTGCCAGCAGTCCTTGGAGGGGGTACACTGAAGCTTTCTTT. The full variable domain, with the rest looked up from reference TRBV28 and TRBJ1-1, is DVKVTQSSRYLVKRTGEKVFLECVQDMDHENMFWYRQDPGLGLRLIYFSYDVKMKEKGDIPEGYSVSREKKERFSLILESASTNQTSMYLCASSPWRGYTEAFFGQGTRLTVV.